Listed below are T cell receptor beta chains from one sample, sequenced in a study of OX40 agonist ivuxolimab in advanced cancers. The protocol was immunoSEQ multiplex PCR, while the TCRdb copy is restricted to in-frame clones and leaves out a portion. Of 58,000 or so clones listed, approximately 90% are singletons. Sample: CD4+ or CD8+ T cells sorted from blood, taken in a trial of the OX40 agonist ivuxolimab. The receptors shown here come from an adult with an advanced solid tumor such as melanoma, head and neck, liver or kidney cancer. CDR3s include the opening cysteine and the closing phenylalanine or tryptophan. Fields, in order: V gene, clone size, D gene, J gene, CDR3 protein, CDR3 DNA. D genes are given only for firm matches. The size entry is marked missing in some rows and otherwise reads once, few, many or a size class.

TRBV5-4,.,TRBD2,TRBJ2-1,CASSLGSSGRDNEQFF,TGTGCCAGCAGCTTGGGTTCTAGCGGGAGGGACAATGAGCAGTTCTTC
TRBV4-1,once,TRBD1,TRBJ1-1,CASSRPGQGEAFF,TGCGCCAGCAGCCGACCGGGACAGGGTGAAGCTTTCTTT
TRBV7-3,.,TRBD1,TRBJ1-5,CASSRIWQGGRSQHF,TGTGCCAGCAGCCGAATCTGGCAGGGGGGAAGATCCCAGCATTTT
TRBV9,.,TRBD2,TRBJ2-5,CASSSAAGVGETQYF,TGTGCCAGCAGCTCCGCAGCGGGAGTCGGAGAGACCCAGTACTTC
TRBV6-6,.,.,TRBJ2-6,CASRIASGANVLTF,TGTGCCAGCAGGATCGCCTCTGGGGCCAACGTCCTGACTTTC
TRBV29-1,.,.,TRBJ2-5,CSVEGTRWETQYF,TGCAGCGTTGAGGGGACTCGGTGGGAGACCCAGTACTTC
TRBV2,.,TRBD2,TRBJ2-6,CASSGASRGAPAGNVLTF,TGTGCCAGCAGCGGAGCCTCGCGGGGGGCCCCTGCGGGAAACGTCCTGACTTTC
TRBV20-1,.,.,TRBJ2-7,CSATQAREQYF,TGCAGTGCCACTCAGGCCCGGGAGCAGTACTTC
TRBV5-6,.,TRBD1,TRBJ2-7,CASSLGQGPQREQYF,TGTGCCAGCAGCTTGGGACAGGGCCCCCAGAGGGAGCAGTACTTC
TRBV19,.,.,TRBJ1-2,CASRRQEANYGYTF,TGTGCCAGTAGAAGACAGGAAGCTAACTATGGCTACACCTTC
TRBV6-5,.,.,TRBJ2-7,CASSYSMSTTYEQYF,TGTGCCAGCAGTTACTCGATGTCGACGACCTACGAGCAGTACTTC
TRBV6-6,.,.,TRBJ2-7,CASRPGTSGESRQYF,TGTGCCAGCAGGCCCGGGACCTCCGGGGAGAGTCGGCAGTACTTC
TRBV10-3,.,.,TRBJ1-3,CATQANSGNTIYF,TGTGCCACCCAAGCTAACTCTGGAAACACCATATATTTT
TRBV9,.,.,TRBJ2-2,CASSSRTEAGELFF,TGTGCCAGCAGCTCGCGAACGGAGGCCGGGGAGCTGTTTTTT
TRBV5-1,.,.,TRBJ1-1,CASSAGTVNTEAFF,TGCGCCAGCAGCGCCGGGACGGTGAACACTGAAGCTTTCTTT
TRBV15,.,.,TRBJ2-3,CATSRRPPGGTDTQYF,TGTGCCACCAGCAGACGGCCCCCTGGTGGCACAGATACGCAGTATTTT
TRBV19,.,.,TRBJ2-7,CASSGRGHEQYF,TGTGCCAGTAGTGGCAGGGGCCACGAGCAGTACTTC
TRBV10-2,.,.,TRBJ2-1,CASRGLSSGEQFF,TGCGCCAGCAGGGGATTGAGTAGCGGTGAGCAGTTCTTC
TRBV5-4,.,TRBD2,TRBJ2-1,CASSLGGLAEPYNEQFF,TGTGCCAGCAGCTTGGGTGGACTAGCGGAACCTTACAATGAGCAGTTCTTC
TRBV13,.,.,TRBJ1-2,CASSPQPANYGYTF,TGTGCCAGCAGCCCCCAGCCTGCTAACTATGGCTACACCTTC
TRBV28,once,.,TRBJ2-1,CASSSYPRASGQYNEQFF,TGTGCCAGCAGTTCTTACCCCCGGGCCAGCGGGCAGTACAATGAGCAGTTCTTC
TRBV5-1,.,TRBD2,TRBJ2-7,CASSLELAGLSYEQYF,TGCGCCAGCAGCTTGGAACTAGCGGGCCTCTCCTACGAGCAGTACTTC
TRBV28,.,TRBD2,TRBJ2-1,CASISGVAGGGGPFF,TGTGCCAGCATCTCGGGGGTAGCGGGAGGGGGAGGTCCGTTCTTC
TRBV30,.,TRBD2,TRBJ2-7,CAFTGGASYEQYF,TGTGCCTTCACCGGGGGGGCCTCCTACGAGCAGTACTTC
TRBV6-5,.,TRBD2,TRBJ2-7,CASSSGLDEQYF,TGTGCCAGCAGTTCGGGACTAGACGAGCAGTACTTC
TRBV2,.,.,TRBJ1-2,CASSGAVSYGYTF,TGTGCCAGCAGTGGGGCAGTTAGTTATGGCTACACCTTC
TRBV10-3,.,.,TRBJ1-5,CAISEGTADQPQHF,TGTGCCATCAGTGAAGGGACGGCGGATCAGCCCCAGCATTTT
TRBV7-6,once,.,TRBJ1-4,CASSLGAGRRNATNEKLFF,TGTGCCAGCAGCTTAGGGGCGGGCCGACGAAATGCAACTAATGAAAAACTGTTTTTT
TRBV29-1,.,.,TRBJ2-3,CSVEGPQGSDTQYF,TGCAGCGTTGAAGGCCCTCAAGGATCGGATACGCAGTATTTT
TRBV6-5,.,TRBD1,TRBJ2-2,CASRSGQVNTGELFF,TGTGCCAGCAGGTCGGGACAGGTTAACACCGGGGAGCTGTTTTTT
TRBV7-8,.,.,TRBJ1-5,CASSLGSGSGQPQHF,TGTGCCAGCAGCTTAGGTTCAGGGTCCGGTCAGCCCCAGCATTTT
TRBV5-1,.,TRBD2,TRBJ2-7,CASSSGVTYEQYF,TGCGCCAGCAGTAGCGGGGTGACTTACGAGCAGTACTTC
TRBV29-1,.,.,TRBJ2-3,CSVKSQLIVDTQYF,TGCAGCGTTAAAAGCCAGCTCATAGTGGATACGCAGTATTTT
TRBV6-5,.,.,TRBJ1-2,CASSSRRSGGYTF,TGTGCCAGCAGCTCCCGCAGGAGTGGTGGCTACACCTTC
TRBV7-8,.,.,TRBJ1-5,CASSLSGTRGNQPQHF,TGTGCCAGCAGCCTATCCGGGACAAGGGGCAATCAGCCCCAGCATTTT
TRBV14,.,.,TRBJ1-2,CASSQARGKGYTF,TGTGCCAGCAGCCAAGCCCGGGGGAAAGGCTACACCTTC
TRBV5-4,.,.,TRBJ1-6,CASSGGTRGSPLHF,TGTGCCAGCAGCGGCGGGACAAGGGGTTCACCCCTCCACTTT
TRBV4-3,few,.,TRBJ2-3,CASSQDRGPGDTQYF,TGCGCCAGCAGCCAAGATCGGGGGCCGGGAGATACGCAGTATTTT
TRBV10-3,.,TRBD1,TRBJ2-1,CAISEDRGSVYEQFF,TGTGCCATCAGTGAAGACAGGGGGTCGGTCTATGAGCAGTTCTTC
TRBV11-2,once,.,TRBJ2-7,CASSSISGGPVPREQYF,TGTGCCAGCAGCTCCATCAGTGGGGGGCCCGTCCCACGGGAGCAGTACTTC
TRBV10-3,.,TRBD1,TRBJ2-7,CAISTGTGGEQYF,TGTGCCATCAGTACCGGGACAGGGGGGGAGCAGTACTTC
TRBV7-9,once,.,TRBJ2-5,CASSLAGETQYF,TGTGCCAGCAGCTTAGCAGGGGAGACCCAGTACTTC
TRBV7-6,.,TRBD1,TRBJ2-3,CASSLAGGLREDTQYF,TGTGCCAGCAGCTTAGCAGGGGGCCTCCGCGAGGATACGCAGTATTTT
TRBV6-1,.,.,TRBJ1-5,CASSSGHSNQPQHF,TGTGCCAGCTCGTCGGGACATAGCAATCAGCCCCAGCATTTT
TRBV23-1,.,.,TRBJ1-3,CASSQLHRLDSGNTIYF,TGCGCCAGCAGTCAATTGCACAGGCTGGACTCTGGAAACACCATATATTTT
TRBV10-1,.,.,TRBJ2-2,CASSASITGELFF,TGCGCCAGCAGTGCTTCGATCACCGGGGAGCTGTTTTTT
TRBV6-5,.,TRBD1,TRBJ2-7,CASSWDRAFHEQYF,TGTGCCAGCAGTTGGGACAGGGCTTTCCACGAGCAGTACTTC
TRBV5-8,.,.,TRBJ1-1,CASSLELGGDLNTEAFF,TGTGCCAGCAGCTTGGAGCTGGGCGGCGATCTGAACACTGAAGCTTTCTTT
TRBV2,.,.,TRBJ2-7,CASNDGAGYEQYF,TGTGCCAGCAACGATGGCGCAGGCTACGAGCAGTACTTC
TRBV28,.,.,TRBJ1-3,CASGRASGNTIYF,TGTGCCAGCGGGCGAGCCTCTGGAAACACCATATATTTT
TRBV7-9,.,TRBD1,TRBJ1-6,CASSLDLTGDNSPLHF,TGTGCCAGCAGCTTAGACCTTACAGGGGATAATTCACCCCTCCACTTT
TRBV19,.,.,TRBJ2-3,CASSLQADTQYF,TGTGCCAGTAGCCTCCAGGCAGATACGCAGTATTTT